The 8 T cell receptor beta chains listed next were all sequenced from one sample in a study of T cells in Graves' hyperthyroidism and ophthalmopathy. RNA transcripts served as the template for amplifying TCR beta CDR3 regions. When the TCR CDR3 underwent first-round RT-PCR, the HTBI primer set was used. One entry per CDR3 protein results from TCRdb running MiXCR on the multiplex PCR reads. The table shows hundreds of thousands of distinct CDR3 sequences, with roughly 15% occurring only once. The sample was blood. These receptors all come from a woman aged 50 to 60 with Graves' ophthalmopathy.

This CDR3 reads CATGWGTNEKLFF. Here the CDR3 DNA reads TGTGCCACCGGGTGGGGGACTAATGAAAAACTGTTTTTT. The chain has TRBV15 and TRBJ1-4; D is possibly TRBD1 (5 bases). V shed 8 bases and J shed 2 bases, with 9 bases lying between them. CDR1 and CDR2 (germline): LNHNV, YYDKDF (reference sequence). This CDR3 has 13 amino acids. The whole variable domain, filled in from reference TRBV15 and TRBJ1-4, reads DAMVIQNPRYQVTQFGKPVTLSCSQTLNHNVMYWYQQKSSQAPKLLFHYYDKDFNNEADTPDNFQSRRPNTSFCFLDIRSPGLGDTAMYLCATGWGTNEKLFFGSGTQLSVL.

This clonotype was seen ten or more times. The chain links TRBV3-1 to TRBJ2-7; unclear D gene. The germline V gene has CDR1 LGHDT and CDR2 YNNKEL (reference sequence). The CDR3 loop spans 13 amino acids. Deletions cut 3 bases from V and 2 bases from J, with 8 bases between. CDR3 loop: CASSHDPAYEQYF. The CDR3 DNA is TGTGCCAGCAGCCACGACCCAGCCTACGAGCAGTACTTC.

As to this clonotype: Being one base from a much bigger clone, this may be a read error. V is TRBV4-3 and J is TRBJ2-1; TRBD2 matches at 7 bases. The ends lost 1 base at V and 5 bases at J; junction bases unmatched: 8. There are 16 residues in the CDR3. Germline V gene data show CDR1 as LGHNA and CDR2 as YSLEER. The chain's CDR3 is CASSQVLGGTHNEQFF. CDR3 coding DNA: TGCGCCAGCAGCCAAGTCCTGGGGGGGACCCACAATGAGCAGTTCTTC.

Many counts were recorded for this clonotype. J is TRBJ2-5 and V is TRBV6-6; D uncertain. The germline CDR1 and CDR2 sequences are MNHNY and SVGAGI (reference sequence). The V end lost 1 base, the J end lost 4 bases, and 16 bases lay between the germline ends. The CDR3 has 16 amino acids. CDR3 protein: CASSYWKPGLRETQYF. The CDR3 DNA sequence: TGTGCCAGCAGTTACTGGAAACCCGGTCTTAGAGAGACCCAGTACTTC.

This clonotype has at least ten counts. In nucleotides, the CDR3 is TGTGCCAGCAGGGGACAGAAAAATAGCAATCAGCCCCAGCATTTT. It encodes CASRGQKNSNQPQHF. The chain links TRBV2 to TRBJ1-5; 7 nucleotides agree with TRBD1. V trimming: 6 bases; J trimming: 0 bases; junction bases outside the gene matches: 5. The length of the CDR3 is 15 residues. Germline V gene lookup returns CDR1 SNHLY and CDR2 FYNNEI.

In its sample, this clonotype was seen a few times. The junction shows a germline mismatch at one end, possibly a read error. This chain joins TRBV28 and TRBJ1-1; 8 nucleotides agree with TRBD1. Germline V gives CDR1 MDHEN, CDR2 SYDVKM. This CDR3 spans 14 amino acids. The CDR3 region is CTSSQQGVGTEAFF. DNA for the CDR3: TGTACCAGCTCCCAACAGGGGGTTGGCACTGAAGCTTTCTTT.

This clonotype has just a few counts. The CDR3 DNA follows: TGTGCCAGCAGGACCTACGGGAGGGACTCCTACGAGCAGTACTTC. Amino acids: CASRTYGRDSYEQYF. The rearrangement uses TRBV27 and TRBJ2-7; 8 bases are a match to TRBD2. Germline V gives CDR1 MNHEY, CDR2 SMNVEV (reference sequence). V shed 6 bases and J 0 bases; nucleotides not matched to a gene: 7. This CDR3 has 15 amino acids.

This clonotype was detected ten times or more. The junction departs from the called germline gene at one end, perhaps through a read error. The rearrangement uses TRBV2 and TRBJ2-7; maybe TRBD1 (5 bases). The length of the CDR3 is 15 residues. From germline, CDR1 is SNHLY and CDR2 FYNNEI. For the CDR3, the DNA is TGTGCCAGCAGCGAAGGGGCCCCAAGTACCTACGAGCAGTACTTC. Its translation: CASSEGAPSTYEQYF. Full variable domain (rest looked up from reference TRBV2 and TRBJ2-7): EPEVTQTPSHQVTQMGQEVILRCVPISNHLYFYWYRQILGQKVEFLVSFYNNEISEKSEIFDDQFSVERPDGSNFTLKIRSTKLEDSAMYFCASSEGAPSTYEQYFGPGTRLTVT.